A selection of T cell receptor beta chains follows, all from one sample in a study of T cells in tuberculosis. Method: immunoSEQ multiplex PCR; TCRdb's copy keeps in-frame clones and lacks some. The sample contains about 33,000 clones, roughly 92% of which appear only once. The sample was PBMCs. These receptors came from a donor aged 10-29 years with latent tuberculosis or without tuberculosis infection. Some clones in this sample may be carry-over from other donors' samples. Both conserved end residues are part of each CDR3.

j_call v_call cdr3_aa
TRBJ1-1 TRBV27 CASSSLGQYTEAFF
TRBJ1-1 TRBV7-9 CASTKGGNTEAFF
TRBJ1-2 TRBV5-1 CASSLGGQGASAGYTF
TRBJ2-1 TRBV4-1 CASSPLGQGLDEQFF
TRBJ2-5 TRBV2 CARTGVGSGIQETQYF
TRBJ2-1 TRBV2 CASRKWDIPYNEQFF
TRBJ1-3 TRBV5-5 CASSPSSGGGNTIYF
TRBJ1-2 TRBV30 CAWGDKSYGYTF
TRBJ1-1 TRBV6-5 CASSYSLLMNTEAFF
TRBJ2-7 TRBV4-1 CASSVKAGDSYEQYF
TRBJ2-7 TRBV6-1 CASSQGAAEQYF
TRBJ2-7 TRBV7-9 CASSLAGGVEQYF
TRBJ1-3 TRBV6-5 CASTRGPSGNTIYF
TRBJ1-5 TRBV12-5 CASGLYGRGQPQHF
TRBJ1-1 TRBV9 CASSDTTGGPAFF
TRBJ1-5 TRBV7-9 CASSSGTGIGQPQHF
TRBJ2-7 TRBV10-1 CASRRTGLELNEQYF
TRBJ2-7 TRBV19 CASRLAGDYEQYF
TRBJ2-4 TRBV6-6 CASVTGLAGGGIQYF
TRBJ1-6 TRBV30 CAWSVWVQGTPLHF
TRBJ2-1 TRBV2 CASSEGLANNEQFF
TRBJ2-7 TRBV25-1 CASSVRGSEQYF
TRBJ2-1 TRBV5-1 CASSAGLAGDITYNEQFF